The present T cell receptor beta chain was sequenced within a study of metastatic and nonmetastatic thyroid tumors. Overall study: Malignant thyroid and benign thyroid patients provided blood and tumor or nodule tissue whose repertoires were compared.

Original analysis: CDR3 differences across clinicopathological groups were used to build a distant-metastasis classifier for papillary thyroid cancer. TCRdb ran MiXCR on the PCR reads. The V and J calls, along with clone size, are taken from TCRdb and not from the paper's own processing. The repertoire holds 65,000 to 70,000 clones, with about 14% as singletons. Overall study results and limits: Relative to benign nodules, malignant thyroid tumors were reportedly characterized by significantly elevated TCR beta diversity in blood and tumor.

No patient had received any treatment before thyroid surgery. This clone was seen at least ten times. Its antigen remains unknown. Germline values: CDR1 DFQATT, CDR2 SNEGSKA (reference sequence). Between the trimmed V and J ends, which lost 3 bases and 5 bases, there was a span of 7 bases. The CDR3 totals 11 residues. The sequence was collected from a male donor with papillary thyroid cancer or a benign thyroid nodule (not recorded which). Some clones in this sample may be carry-over from other donors' samples. This chain connects TRBV20-1 to TRBJ1-1; TRBD1 is a possible D gene (5 bases). The source material was blood. DNA of the CDR3: TGCAGTGCTAGGGGGGGGACTGAAGCTTTCTTT. Translating it yields CSARGGTEAFF.